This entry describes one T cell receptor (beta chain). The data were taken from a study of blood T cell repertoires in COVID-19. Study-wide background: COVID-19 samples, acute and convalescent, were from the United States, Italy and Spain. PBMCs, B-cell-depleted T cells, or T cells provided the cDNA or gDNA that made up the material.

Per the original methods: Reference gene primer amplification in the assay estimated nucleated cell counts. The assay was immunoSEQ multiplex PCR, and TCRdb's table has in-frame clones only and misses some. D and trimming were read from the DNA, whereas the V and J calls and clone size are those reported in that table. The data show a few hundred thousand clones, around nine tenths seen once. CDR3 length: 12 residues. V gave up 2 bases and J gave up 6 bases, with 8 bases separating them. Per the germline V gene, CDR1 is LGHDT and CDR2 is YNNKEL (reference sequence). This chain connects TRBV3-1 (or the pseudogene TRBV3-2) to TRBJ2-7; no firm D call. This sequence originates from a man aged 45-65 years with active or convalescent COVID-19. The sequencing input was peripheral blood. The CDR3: CASSQSSGEQYF. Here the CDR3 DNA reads TGTGCCAGCAGCCAATCTTCGGGCGAGCAGTACTTC.